These 26 T cell receptor beta chains were sequenced from one sample in a study of T cells in Graves' hyperthyroidism and ophthalmopathy. The TCR beta CDR3 regions underwent amplification using RNA transcripts as the source. When the TCR CDR3 underwent first-round RT-PCR, the HTBI primer set was used. TCRdb independently ran MiXCR on the multiplex PCR reads; one entry per CDR3 protein. The sample consists of 500,000 or so distinct CDR3 sequences, roughly a sixth of them appearing once. Sequenced sample: blood. The source is a woman aged 18 to 35 with Graves' ophthalmopathy.

The chain joins TRBV11-2 to TRBJ2-3, with 10 nucleotides matching TRBD2. CDR3 length: 17 amino acids. CDR1 and CDR2 (germline): SGHAT, FQNNGV. J was trimmed by 3 bases and V by 4 bases; bases with no gene match: 10. CDR3 coding DNA: TGTGCCAGCAGCTCCGTGGGAGGTAGCGGGAGGACAGATACGCAGTATTTT. This encodes CASSSVGGSGRTDTQYF.

The gene calls are TRBV10-3 and TRBJ1-1, with 9 bases identical to TRBD1. The V segment lost 5 bases and the J segment 5 bases; nucleotides outside the gene matches: 3. In germline, CDR1 is ENHRY, CDR2 SYGVKD. The CDR3 covers 13 residues. CDR3 sequence reads: CAISPQGATEAFF. CDR3 in DNA: TGTGCCATCAGTCCACAGGGGGCTACTGAAGCTTTCTTT.

V usage is TRBV5-4 and J usage is TRBJ1-1; TRBD1 matches at 7 bases. V gave up 2 bases and J gave up 5 bases; unmatched junction bases: 9. This CDR3 has 15 amino acids. Per germline, CDR1 SGHNT and CDR2 YYREEE (reference sequence). CDR3 nucleotides: TGTGCCAGCAGCTTACCGACAGGGAGGAGAACTGAAGCTTTCTTT. Its protein is CASSLPTGRRTEAFF.

This clonotype occurred a few times. The CDR3 is CASSSDYSSYNEQFF. Here the CDR3 DNA reads TGTGCCAGCAGCTCCGATTATAGCTCCTACAATGAGCAGTTCTTC. The V gene is TRBV5-4, the J gene TRBJ2-1; unclear D gene. This CDR3 spans 15 amino acids. CDR1 SGHNT and CDR2 YYREEE come from the germline V gene (reference sequence). With 3 bases removed from V and 0 bases from J, the gap between germline ends came to 10 bases.

The sample holds a few counts of this clonotype. The chain links TRBV6-2 or TRBV6-3 to TRBJ2-2; no clear D. Between the trimmed V and J ends, which lost 1 base and 3 bases, there was a span of 3 bases. Germline-derived CDR1 and CDR2 are MNHEY and SVGEGT. This CDR3 has 13 amino acids. The CDR3 loop reads CASSYFHTGELFF. The DNA for the CDR3 is TGTGCCAGCAGTTACTTCCACACCGGGGAGCTGTTTTTT.

This chain uses TRBV15 with TRBJ1-4, with 9 bases identical to TRBD1. The ends lost 5 bases at V and 5 bases at J; junction bases unmatched: 6. Germline values: CDR1 LNHNV, CDR2 YYDKDF (reference sequence). This CDR3 region has 15 residues. The CDR3 loop reads CATSGWTGDNEKLFF. The CDR3 DNA follows: TGTGCCACCAGCGGTTGGACAGGGGACAATGAAAAACTGTTTTTT.

This clonotype has at least ten counts. The chain joins TRBV27 to TRBJ1-2; 8 nucleotides line up with TRBD1. The CDR3 is 13 amino acids. Germline lookup yields CDR1 MNHEY and CDR2 SMNVEV (reference sequence). Germline trimming cut 5 bases from V and 7 bases from J; bases unmatched to any gene: 6. The CDR3 DNA sequence: TGTGCCAGCAGTCAGGGACAGGTGGCTGGCTACACCTTC. This translates into CASSQGQVAGYTF.

This clonotype has ten or more counts. The chain joins TRBV24-1 to TRBJ2-1, with 8 bases fitting TRBD2. The junction had 9 bases not matched to a gene; V was cut back by 0 bases and J by 9 bases. CDR1 KGHDR and CDR2 SFDVKD come from the germline V gene. The CDR3 runs 16 residues. Here the CDR3 reads CATSDLYGRALGEQFF. Written as DNA, the CDR3 is TGTGCCACCAGTGATTTGTACGGGAGGGCCCTGGGTGAGCAGTTCTTC.

This clonotype was detected a few times. The gene calls are TRBV6-2 or TRBV6-3 and TRBJ1-5; D gene unclear. This CDR3 is built from 15 residues. Between the trimmed V and J ends, which lost 6 bases and 3 bases, there was a span of 15 bases. Germline V gene sequence: CDR1 MNHEY, CDR2 SVGEGT. The CDR3 region has the DNA TGTGCCAGCAGCAGTATACCCGGGAACAATCAGCCCCAGCATTTT. Residues: CASSSIPGNNQPQHF.

This clonotype occurred many times. V gene TRBV28 combines with J gene TRBJ1-1; D might be TRBD1 (5 bases). CDR1 is MDHEN, CDR2 SYDVKM, per germline. V was pared by 5 bases and J by 11 bases, with 15 bases between. The CDR3 sequence is 12 residues long. The CDR3 protein is CASSTQGFRAFF. The CDR3 DNA sequence: TGTGCCAGCAGTACCCAGGGCTTTCGGGCTTTCTTT.

Ten or more counts support this clonotype. This chain uses TRBV19 with TRBJ2-1, with D possibly TRBD1 on 6 matching bases. The CDR3 sequence is 16 residues long. The V and J ends lost 7 bases and 0 bases respectively, with 16 bases between them. Germline CDR1 reads LNHDA; CDR2 reads SQIVND (reference sequence). The CDR3 is CASNHGQWYSYNEQFF. CDR3 bases: TGTGCCAGTAACCACGGACAGTGGTACTCCTACAATGAGCAGTTCTTC.

This clonotype was seen ten or more times. This chain uses TRBV4-1 with TRBJ2-1; 9 bases agree with TRBD1. This CDR3 has 15 residues. V lost 4 bases and J lost 6; bases outside the gene matches: 7. Germline CDR1 MGHRA, CDR2 YSYEKL. CDR3 residues: CASSRTGGLVNEQFF. The CDR3 DNA follows: TGCGCCAGCAGCCGAACAGGGGGCTTAGTCAATGAGCAGTTCTTC.

This clonotype was counted at least ten times. The chain links TRBV30 to TRBJ2-5; 13 nucleotides align to TRBD2. The CDR3 is 18 amino acids. The trim removed 0 bases at V and 4 bases at J, leaving 11 bases unmatched. The germline gives CDR1 GTSNPN, CDR2 SVGIG (reference sequence). The DNA for the CDR3 is TGTGCCTGGAGTGTACAAGGACTAGCGGGAGATCCGGGAGAGACCCAGTACTTC. Amino acid sequence: CAWSVQGLAGDPGETQYF.

This chain connects TRBV9 to TRBJ2-5; D is unresolved. The CDR3 extends over 12 amino acids. Trimming pared 4 bases from V and 3 bases from J, leaving 7 bases between. The germline V gene has CDR1 SGDLS and CDR2 YYNGEE. CDR3: CASSPNEETQYF. Written as DNA, the CDR3 is TGTGCCAGCAGCCCCAACGAAGAGACCCAGTACTTC.

This clonotype was seen ten or more times. The gene calls are TRBV20-1 and TRBJ2-5; TRBD2 matches at 9 bases. Germline CDR1 is DFQATT and CDR2 is SNEGSKA (reference sequence). V was clipped by 0 bases and J by 4 bases; unmatched bases: 15. There are 18 residues in the CDR3. The DNA of the CDR3 is TGCAGTGCTAGAGAGAGTAGGTTAGGCGGGGGGGCCGGAGAGACCCAGTACTTC. This sequence encodes CSARESRLGGGAGETQYF.

The rearrangement joins TRBV27 to TRBJ2-7, with D perhaps TRBD1 (5 bases). The CDR3 consists of 15 residues. Trimming took 2 bases from V and 7 from J, leaving 18 bases between them. Germline V CDR1 and CDR2: MNHEY, SMNVEV (reference sequence). For the CDR3, the DNA is TGTGCCAGCAGTTTAACAAGCCAGGTTAAGGGGGAGCAGTACTTC. Its protein product is CASSLTSQVKGEQYF.

This clonotype was observed at least ten times. The rearrangement joins TRBV27 to TRBJ2-1; 8 bases align to TRBD2. Germline CDR1 and CDR2: MNHEY and SMNVEV (reference sequence). This CDR3 has 15 residues. V lost 7 bases, J lost 4 bases, and 9 bases stayed unmatched. The CDR3 bases are TGTGCCAGCATCCCGGGGGGGGGGCCTTACAATGAGCAGTTCTTC. Its protein is CASIPGGGPYNEQFF.

The V gene is TRBV6-1, the J gene TRBJ1-2, with 9 bases matching TRBD1. There are 14 residues in the CDR3. Unmatched junction bases numbered 7, after V lost 6 bases and J lost 5 bases. Germline V gene data show CDR1 as MNHNS and CDR2 as SASEGT. The CDR3 DNA follows: TGTGCCAGCAGCATTACAGGGGGCGAGTATGGCTACACCTTC. Protein sequence: CASSITGGEYGYTF.

This clonotype was counted only a few times. V and J are TRBV6-5 and TRBJ2-7; no reliable D call. V was pared by 0 bases and J by 3 bases, with 9 bases between. The CDR3 loop spans 14 amino acids. CDR1 and CDR2 from the germline V gene are MNHEY and SVGAGI. The CDR3, as DNA: TGTGCCAGCAGTTACTCGATACACGACTACGAGCAGTACTTC. Residues: CASSYSIHDYEQYF.

The chain combines TRBV30 with TRBJ1-3, with no clear D. The germline V gene has CDR1 GTSNPN and CDR2 SVGIG (reference sequence). V dropped 2 bases and J dropped 1 base, with 15 bases sitting between them. The CDR3 runs 16 residues. Here the CDR3 DNA reads TGTGCCTGGAGTCTGGCCGGGGTAGGATCTGGAAACACCATATATTTT. Translating gives CAWSLAGVGSGNTIYF.

This clonotype was seen many times. The chain couples TRBV7-9 to TRBJ2-1; D is uncertain. Between the trimmed V and J ends, which lost 4 bases and 8 bases, there was a span of 21 bases. Germline V lookup: CDR1 SEHNR, CDR2 FQNEAQ (reference sequence). This CDR3 spans 16 amino acids. The CDR3 sequence is CASSSPDRINLHEQFF. CDR3 in DNA: TGTGCCAGCAGCTCGCCGGACCGCATTAACCTACATGAGCAGTTCTTC.

This clonotype was counted at least ten times. The rearrangement links TRBV28 to TRBJ2-5; 13 nucleotides align to TRBD2. V gave up 5 bases and J gave up 3 bases; unmatched junction bases: 3. CDR1 and CDR2 from the germline V gene are MDHEN and SYDVKM. There are 15 residues in the CDR3. The CDR3 here is CASSGTSGEEETQYF. CDR3 nucleotide sequence: TGTGCCAGCAGTGGGACTAGCGGGGAAGAAGAGACCCAGTACTTC.

The chain carries TRBV4-2 and TRBJ2-1; TRBD2 agrees at 7 bases. There are 17 residues in the CDR3. V was pared by 0 bases and J by 4 bases, with 9 bases of the junction left unmatched. Germline assignment: CDR1 LGHNA and CDR2 YNFKEQ. CDR3 loop: CASSQEGTSEAYNEQFF. The CDR3 DNA reads as TGTGCCAGCAGCCAAGAAGGAACTAGCGAAGCGTACAATGAGCAGTTCTTC.

This clonotype was counted at least ten times. This sequence joins TRBV2 and TRBJ1-1; no clear D gene. Germline V gene data show CDR1 as SNHLY and CDR2 as FYNNEI. The CDR3 length is 15 residues. Trimming stripped 1 base from V and 3 bases from J, with 12 bases between. The CDR3 DNA reads as TGTGCCAGCAGTGAAGGGTGGGGATCGGACACTGAAGCTTTCTTT. Its translation: CASSEGWGSDTEAFF.

Details on this clonotype: This may arise from a read error, as a much more abundant clone is one base away. The chain joins TRBV6-1 to TRBJ1-2, with 9 nucleotides matching TRBD1. Germline CDR1 reads MNHNS; CDR2 reads SASEGT. CDR3 length: 13 amino acids. V lost 7 bases, J lost 2 bases, and 2 bases stayed unmatched. The CDR3 DNA sequence: TGTGCCAGCAAAGGACAGGGGAACTATGGCTACACCTTC. This encodes CASKGQGNYGYTF.

About this clonotype: Possible read error: a much larger clone is one base away. V gene TRBV11-2 combines with J gene TRBJ1-2; 12 bases match TRBD1. Germline V gives CDR1 SGHAT, CDR2 FQNNGV. CDR3 size: 14 residues. CDR3 region: CAGGGTGGFGGCTF. The CDR3 DNA sequence: TGTGCCGGAGGTGGGACAGGGGGCTTCGGAGGCTGCACCTTC.